These T cell receptor beta chains were read from a single sample in a study of Ad26.COV2.S vaccination and SARS-CoV-2 variants. This table comes from immunoSEQ multiplex PCR, and its TCRdb copy is limited to in-frame clones, with some not included. The sample records around 450,000 clones, about nine tenths being singletons. The sample was peripheral blood, taken in a trial of Ad26.COV2.S vaccine versus placebo. These receptor sequences come from a person between 18 and 59 years old who received the Ad26.COV2.S COVID-19 vaccine or a placebo. Both conserved end residues are part of each CDR3. Each record gives: V gene, clone size, CDR3 protein. Size values are once, few and many counts, or a class for expanded clones, and some rows have none.

TRBV20-1 | once | CSAGGANVLTF
TRBV29-1 | - | CSAPRETGELFF
TRBV18 | - | CASSSGRYPEAFF
TRBV18 | few | CASSPPQGNTIYF
TRBV5-1 | - | CASSLRQGDEKLFF
TRBV9 | - | CASSVALQGGAFF
TRBV19 | - | CASSRTSGRVNTGELFF
TRBV30 | - | CAWKGLKQETQYF
TRBV9 | - | CASSALREGNTEAFF
TRBV6-5 | - | CASSYPQRDGPQYF
TRBV7-9 | - | CASSFARGGTGAGQYF
TRBV7-8 | - | CASSSPGQKYQETQYF
TRBV6-5 | - | CASGGRYEQYF
TRBV12-1 | - | CASSFAPFLLAAKEAQYF
TRBV7-8 | - | CASSLALWEVSTDTQYF
TRBV5-1 | - | CASSLGTDDYEQYF
TRBV3-1/TRBV3-2 | - | CASSLRLEISYNSPLHF
TRBV27 | - | CASSSSEPRNQPQHF
TRBV24-1 | - | CATSVSGVGNEQFF
TRBV5-8 | - | CASSLETRRVAFF
TRBV5-6 | - | CASSLTRNYEQYF
TRBV12-5 | - | CASGSPGGLETQYF
TRBV6-5 | - | CASTTPNEKLFF
TRBV9 | once | CASSVAPGTRGGELFF
TRBV7-2 | - | CARARLIKIKNIQYF
TRBV12-3/TRBV12-4 | - | CASSRGLANEQFF
TRBV6-6 | - | CASSYSDRGTLHF
TRBV19 | - | CASSTRFYGTGVLDTQYF
TRBV2 | - | CASSRSPQIPHQIEAFF
TRBV6-5 | - | CASSNSGLSSTEAFF